The sequence of this T cell receptor beta chain was determined in a study of T cells expressing NK-cell markers. The study, taken as a whole, reports: The CD3+CD56-NKG2C+ fraction of several donors was also led by these clonotypes.

Of note for this clonotype: What it binds is unknown.

The germline CDR1 and CDR2 sequences are SGDLS and YYNGEE. The CDR3 is 14 residues long. As the method of synthesis, 5'RACE template switching with UMIs yielded TCR beta cDNA. TCRdb reanalyzed the 5' RACE reads, giving one entry per CDR3 protein sequence and no DNA. The sample has 550,000 to 600,000 distinct CDR3 sequences. The chain employs TRBV9 and TRBJ2-5; as DNA is missing, the TRBD1 call by TCRdb cannot be tested. This sequence originates from a man aged 18 to 30 in good health. Input material: blood T cells: a sorted CD56 or NKG2C T cell subset, CD4+ or CD8+ T cells, or bulk PBMC T cells (not recorded which). CDR3 amino acids: CASSAPGHFETQYF.